Described below is a single T cell receptor (beta chain) sequence and its context. Libraries were prepared by immunoSEQ multiplex PCR; TCRdb keeps only in-frame clonotypes and omits some of them. The sample includes about 85,000 clones, roughly three quarters seen only once; the top ten take approximately 10%. The data were obtained in a study of blood T cell repertoires in COVID-19. Study-wide background: From T cells, B-cell-depleted T cells, or PBMCs came the material, which was cDNA or gDNA.

The source material was peripheral blood. This sequence was found in a man in his 70s with acute or convalescent COVID-19.

The CDR3 protein is CATSRDRDSLAQHF. The CDR3 DNA reads TGTGCCACCAGCAGAGATCGGGACAGCCTGGCCCAGCATTTT. This rearrangement joins TRBV15 to TRBJ1-5; 7 positions match TRBD1. Germline trimming cut 0 bases from V and 11 bases from J; bases unmatched to any gene: 7. The CDR3 extends over 14 amino acids. Per germline, CDR1 LNHNV and CDR2 YYDKDF (reference sequence). Complete variable domain (other parts from reference TRBV15 and TRBJ1-5): DAMVIQNPRYQVTQFGKPVTLSCSQTLNHNVMYWYQQKSSQAPKLLFHYYDKDFNNEADTPDNFQSRRPNTSFCFLDIRSPGLGDTAMYLCATSRDRDSLAQHFGDGTRLSIL.